The 31 T cell receptor beta chains below were found in one sample sequenced in a study of regulatory T cells in long-lasting Graves disease. Time point defined: newly diagnosed GD, antithyroid drugs for less than 3 months. Making the TCR library involved RNA that had been extracted from PBMCs. The authors built TCR beta libraries using iRepertoire HTBI primers and Arm-PCR of CDR3 regions. One entry per CDR3 protein results from TCRdb running MiXCR on the multiplex PCR reads. Among some 450,000 distinct CDR3 sequences listed, around 15% were seen once. This sample also appeared in a second study, on T cells in Graves' hyperthyroidism and ophthalmopathy.

The source was peripheral blood mononuclear cells (PBMCs), collected at new diagnosis, from a patient treated with antithyroid drugs. The receptors were gathered from a woman under 40 with Graves disease.

A remark on this clonotype: This could be a read error, since a much larger clone is one nucleotide away. The CDR3 DNA reads TGCAGTGCTAGGAAGAGGTTCAACGAGCAGTTCTTC. It encodes CSARKRFNEQFF. The chain couples TRBV20-1 to TRBJ2-1; D uncertain. Germline CDR1 reads DFQATT; CDR2 reads SNEGSKA (reference sequence). Deletions cut 3 bases from V and 10 bases from J, with 13 bases between. This CDR3 spans 12 amino acids.

As regards this clonotype: A read error is likely here: a far larger clone is one base away. V and J are TRBV6-2 or TRBV6-3 and TRBJ1-1; a possible D gene is TRBD1 (5 bases). Germline loops: CDR1 MNHEY, CDR2 SVGEGT. With 6 bases removed from V and 4 bases from J, the gap between germline ends came to 12 bases. The CDR3 consists of 13 residues. The CDR3 loop reads CASRREGVTEAFF. CDR3 DNA: TGTGCCAGCAGAAGGGAAGGGGTCACTGAAGCTTTCTTT.

This clonotype was seen repeatedly, ten times or more. The V and J genes are TRBV6-1 and TRBJ2-7; D is possibly TRBD2 (5 bases). Germline assignment: CDR1 MNHNS and CDR2 SASEGT. This CDR3 comprises 12 residues. V was shortened by 3 bases and J by 9 bases, with 12 bases between the two germline ends. The CDR3 protein is CASSELERRQYF. The CDR3 DNA sequence: TGTGCCAGCAGTGAGCTTGAGCGGCGGCAGTACTTC.

In the case of this clonotype: A much larger clone differs from this one at a single base, so this may be a read error. J is TRBJ2-7 and V is TRBV18, with a weak D call TRBD1 (5 bases). This CDR3 is built from 13 residues. Germline V gives CDR1 KGHSH, CDR2 LQKENI. CDR3 nucleotides: TGTGCCAGCTCACCACCGACAGCCTACGAGCGGTACTTC. This gives the protein CASSPPTAYERYF.

Turning to this clonotype: A far larger clone is one base from this, pointing to a likely read error. This chain connects TRBV6-5 to TRBJ2-1; 8 bases line up with TRBD2. V dropped 4 bases and J dropped 10; count of bases not matched to a gene: 9. Germline-derived CDR1 and CDR2 are MNHEY and SVGAGI. The length of the CDR3 is 14 residues. The CDR3 is CASSSPTSAYEQFF. The DNA of the CDR3 is TGTGCCAGCAGTTCCCCGACTAGCGCCTACGAGCAGTTCTTC.

The rearrangement links TRBV30 to TRBJ2-3, with TRBD2 matching 9 bases. V was clipped by 7 bases and J by 11 bases; unmatched bases: 7. This CDR3 has 11 amino acids. Germline values: CDR1 GTSNPN, CDR2 SVGIG (reference sequence). CDR3 protein: CASNSGSGQYF. The CDR3 DNA reads as TGTGCCTCCAATAGCGGGAGCGGGCAGTATTTT.

This clonotype came up a few times. The chain has TRBV27 and TRBJ2-7; possible D gene TRBD1, 5 bases. Germline values: CDR1 MNHEY, CDR2 SMNVEV (reference sequence). The CDR3 runs 15 residues. Deletions cut 2 bases from V and 4 bases from J, with 15 bases between. The CDR3 region has the DNA TGTGCCAGCAGTTTAACCCAGGGATTTGTATACGAGCAGTACTTC. Translating gives CASSLTQGFVYEQYF.

Ten or more counts support this clonotype. In DNA, the CDR3 is TGCAGCGTCGGCCTGGGACGCAGCTACGAGCAGTACTTC. This gives the protein CSVGLGRSYEQYF. The genes are TRBV29-1 and TRBJ2-7, with D possibly being TRBD1 or TRBD2 (5 bases each). Germline V gene sequence: CDR1 SQVTM, CDR2 ANQGSEA. The CDR3 contains 13 residues. The V and J ends lost 6 bases and 3 bases respectively, with 15 bases between them.

Many counts were recorded for this clonotype. The DNA for the CDR3 is TGTGCCATCAGTCCACGACAGGGAGTTGCGGGACTAGCGGGCAATGAGCAGTTCTTC. Translating gives CAISPRQGVAGLAGNEQFF. The chain combines TRBV10-3 with TRBJ2-1; 12 bases are a match to TRBD2. Germline V gives CDR1 ENHRY, CDR2 SYGVKD. The trim removed 5 bases at V and 6 bases at J, leaving 17 bases unmatched. CDR3 size: 19 residues.

This clonotype has ten or more counts. The V gene is TRBV7-9, the J gene TRBJ2-1; perhaps TRBD2 as D (6 bases). The germline gives CDR1 SEHNR, CDR2 FQNEAQ (reference sequence). The CDR3 is 15 amino acids. V lost 4 bases, J lost 5 bases, and 15 bases lay in between. The CDR3 loop is CASSYGASAHNEQFF. The DNA of the CDR3 is TGTGCCAGCAGCTACGGGGCTAGCGCCCACAATGAGCAGTTCTTC.

This clonotype has a count of ten or more. The CDR3 bases are TGTGCCAGCAGCTTTCCACTAGAGCTAGCGGGAGGGCCAGGATACAATGAGCAGTTCTTC. Translating gives CASSFPLELAGGPGYNEQFF. V gene TRBV7-2 combines with J gene TRBJ2-1, with 12 bases matching TRBD2. After removal of 3 bases from V and 4 bases from J, the junction contained 16 bases not matched to a gene. The germline CDR1 and CDR2 sequences are SGHTA and FQGNSA. This CDR3 comprises 20 residues. Complete variable domain (other parts from reference TRBV7-2 and TRBJ2-1): GAGVSQSPSNKVTEKGKDVELRCDPISGHTALYWYRQSLGQGLEFLIYFQGNSAPDKSGLPSDRFSAERTGGSVSTLTIQRTQQEDSAVYLCASSFPLELAGGPGYNEQFFGPGTRLTVL.

About this clonotype itself: It is likely a read error: a sequence one base away is far more abundant. This rearrangement joins TRBV3-1 to TRBJ2-4, with 8 bases lining up with TRBD2. The J call may be mistaken, given a closer DNA end match to TRBJ2-1. Germline V CDR1 and CDR2: LGHDT, YNNKEL (reference sequence). The CDR3 runs 14 residues. The CDR3 is CAGSQSASGYEQFF. The CDR3 bases are TGTGCCGGCAGCCAATCGGCTAGCGGGTATGAGCAGTTCTTC.

This clonotype was counted at least ten times. The rearrangement joins TRBV20-1 to TRBJ2-4; 11 bases line up with TRBD2. The germline V gene encodes CDR1 DFQATT and CDR2 SNEGSKA (reference sequence). This CDR3 is built from 19 residues. V shed 0 bases and J 0 bases; nucleotides not matched to a gene: 10. The CDR3 nucleotides read TGCAGTGCTAGAGATCATTTGGGACTAGCGGAGCTAGCCAAAAACATTCAGTACTTC. Amino acid sequence: CSARDHLGLAELAKNIQYF.

This clonotype was seen many times. V and J are TRBV27 and TRBJ1-1; D is uncertain. This CDR3 region has 13 residues. V was trimmed by 9 bases and J by 0 bases, leaving 11 bases between them. Germline V gene sequence: CDR1 MNHEY, CDR2 SMNVEV (reference sequence). This chain's CDR3 is CASAPGLNTEAFF. In nucleotides, the CDR3 is TGTGCCAGTGCCCCCGGGCTGAACACTGAAGCTTTCTTT.

This clonotype was observed at least ten times. J is TRBJ2-7 and V is TRBV20-1; the match to TRBD1 covers 7 bases. This CDR3 contains 14 residues. Germline V gene lookup returns CDR1 DFQATT and CDR2 SNEGSKA (reference sequence). J lost 4 bases, V lost 6 bases, and 12 bases had no gene match. The CDR3 coding sequence is TGCAGTGCCCCCCCGGCTAGGGGGCAATACGAGCAGTACTTC. Translated, it gives CSAPPARGQYEQYF.

Concerning this clonotype itself: One junction end disagrees with the germline gene, perhaps due to a read error. The V and J genes are TRBV6-6 and TRBJ2-1; D is unclear. CDR1 MNHNY and CDR2 SVGAGI come from the germline V gene (reference sequence). The CDR3 covers 13 residues. For the CDR3, the DNA is TGTGCCAGCAGTTACTCGTCCTACAATGGGCAGTTCTTC. The encoded protein is CASSYSSYNGQFF.

V gene TRBV10-3 combines with J gene TRBJ2-1; weak D call: TRBD2 (6 bases). Trimming removed 3 bases at V and 4 bases at J, with 16 bases between. CDR1 ENHRY and CDR2 SYGVKD come from the germline V gene. This CDR3 is 16 amino acids long. The CDR3 region is CAISDSRGTPYNEQFF. For the CDR3, the DNA is TGTGCCATCAGTGATAGTAGAGGGACTCCTTACAATGAGCAGTTCTTC.

This clonotype was detected many times. The V gene is TRBV18, the J gene TRBJ1-5; maybe TRBD1 (5 bases). This CDR3 comprises 14 residues. Germline V gene lookup returns CDR1 KGHSH and CDR2 LQKENI. Trimming removed 8 bases at V and 7 bases at J, with 18 bases between. The CDR3 reads CASAMGTGQQPQHF. The CDR3 DNA sequence: TGTGCCAGCGCCATGGGTACAGGTCAGCAGCCCCAGCATTTT. Looking up the rest from reference TRBV18 and TRBJ1-5 gives the full variable domain: NAGVMQNPRHLVRRRGQEARLRCSPMKGHSHVYWYRQLPEEGLKFMVYLQKENIIDESGMPKERFSAEFPKEGPSILRIQQVVRGDSAAYFCASAMGTGQQPQHFGDGTRLSIL.

About this clonotype itself: A read error may produce the germline difference seen at one junction end. The rearrangement joins TRBV11-2 to TRBJ2-7; D might be TRBD2 (6 bases). In germline, CDR1 is SGHAT, CDR2 FQNNGV. CDR3 length: 15 residues. In nucleotides, the CDR3 is TGCGCCAGCAGCCAAGTAGCGGACGGAGGGAACGAGCAGTACTTC. Its protein is CASSQVADGGNEQYF.

This clonotype occurred many times. This chain links TRBV6-2 or TRBV6-3 with TRBJ1-5; 7 bases are shared with TRBD1. Trimming removed 8 bases from V and 1 base from J; junction bases left unmatched: 5. This CDR3 contains 14 residues. The germline gives CDR1 MNHEY, CDR2 SVGEGT. The CDR3 is CASGLQGSNQPQHF. CDR3 bases: TGTGCCAGCGGACTACAGGGGAGCAATCAGCCCCAGCATTTT.

This chain connects TRBV15 to TRBJ1-6; 7 nucleotides match TRBD1. V lost 2 bases to trimming and J lost 13 bases; unmatched junction nucleotides: 11. There are 15 residues in the CDR3. CDR1 is LNHNV and CDR2 is YYDKDF in the germline V gene (reference sequence). The CDR3 here is CATSRRRDSNLPLHF. CDR3 nucleotides: TGTGCCACCAGCAGACGCCGGGACAGTAATCTTCCCCTCCACTTT.

This clonotype has a count of ten or more. The chain links TRBV3-1 to TRBJ1-2; 10 nucleotides match TRBD1. The germline CDR1 and CDR2 sequences are LGHDT and YNNKEL (reference sequence). V lost 0 bases to trimming and J lost 5 bases; unmatched junction nucleotides: 3. This CDR3 spans 15 amino acids. The DNA for the CDR3 is TGTGCCAGCAGCCAAGAACGGACAGGGGGATATGGCTACACCTTC. Its translation is CASSQERTGGYGYTF. Supplemented by reference TRBV3-1 and TRBJ1-2, the full variable domain reads DTAVSQTPKYLVTQMGNDKSIKCEQNLGHDTMYWYKQDSKKFLKIMFSYNNKELIINETVPNRFSPKSPDKAHLNLHINSLELGDSAVYFCASSQERTGGYGYTFGSGTRLTVV.

At least ten counts were recorded for this clonotype. At one end, the junction sequence differs from germline, possibly due to a read error. The V and J genes are TRBV3-1 and TRBJ2-1; the match to TRBD2 covers 14 bases. Germline V lookup: CDR1 LGHDT, CDR2 YNNKEL (reference sequence). CDR3 length: 12 residues. CDR3 DNA sequence: TGTGCCAGCAGCCTCGGACTAGCGGGGGGAACCTTC. Translation: CASSLGLAGGTF.

V and J are TRBV19 and TRBJ2-1; 10 bases line up with TRBD1. Looked up from germline, CDR1 is LNHDA and CDR2 is SQIVND (reference sequence). The CDR3 extends over 18 amino acids. J lost 0 bases, V lost 6 bases, and 11 bases had no gene match. As DNA, the CDR3 is TGTGCCAGTAGCCAAGCCGGGACAGGGGTAAGCTCCTACAATGAGCAGTTCTTC. Its translation: CASSQAGTGVSSYNEQFF.

The sample holds a few counts of this clonotype. The chain has TRBV5-6 and TRBJ2-2, with 10 bases lining up with TRBD2. CDR1 and CDR2 (germline): SGHDT, YYEEEE. The V gene end was trimmed by 6 bases and the J gene end by 4 bases; junction bases not matched to a gene: 6. This CDR3 is 15 amino acids long. CDR3 region: CASTRLAGVTGELFF. CDR3 sequence (DNA): TGTGCCAGCACAAGGCTAGCGGGAGTCACCGGGGAGCTGTTTTTT.

The chain has TRBV9 and TRBJ2-7; D is uncertain. V lost 0 bases and J lost 1, with 11 bases in between. CDR1 is SGDLS, CDR2 YYNGEE, per germline. CDR3 size: 15 residues. DNA of the CDR3: TGTGCCAGCAGCGTAGGCCCCTCTAAATCCTACGAGCAGTACTTC. This sequence encodes CASSVGPSKSYEQYF.

Ten or more counts support this clonotype. This chain connects TRBV5-1 to TRBJ1-5; perhaps TRBD1 as D (5 bases). CDR1 and CDR2 (germline): SGHRS, YFSETQ. The V end was cut by 2 bases, the J end by 6 bases, with 12 bases between. The CDR3 sequence is 14 residues long. CDR3 sequence (DNA): TGCGCCAGCAGCTTCACGGGGGAGGCTCAGCCCCAGCATTTT. Its translation is CASSFTGEAQPQHF.

Many counts were recorded for this clonotype. The V and J genes are TRBV30 and TRBJ2-3; D is undetermined. The length of the CDR3 is 13 residues. Germline loops: CDR1 GTSNPN, CDR2 SVGIG (reference sequence). The ends were cut back, 5 bases at V and 1 base at J, with 10 bases in the middle. CDR3 DNA sequence: TGTGCCTGGTGGCCAGTGGGCACAGATACGCAGTATTTT. Translation: CAWWPVGTDTQYF.

This clonotype appeared many times. The rearrangement joins TRBV5-1 to TRBJ2-5; D call uncertain. The CDR3 spans 14 residues. V was trimmed by 6 bases and J by 3 bases, leaving 15 bases between them. CDR1 and CDR2 (germline): SGHRS, YFSETQ. CDR3 region: CASTLRPWEETQYF. The CDR3 nucleotides are TGCGCCAGCACCCTGAGGCCCTGGGAAGAGACCCAGTACTTC.

The table lists this clonotype with a few counts. V usage is TRBV27 and J usage is TRBJ1-5; maybe TRBD1 (6 bases). CDR3 length equals 17 residues. CDR1 and CDR2 from the germline V gene are MNHEY and SMNVEV (reference sequence). Trimming left V 5 bases short and J 5 bases short, with 22 bases between. In nucleotides, the CDR3 is TGTGCCAGCAGTGTCAGGGGCGTCGGGTTTAACGATCAGCCCCAGCATTTT. This gives the protein CASSVRGVGFNDQPQHF.

The table lists this clonotype with many counts. The CDR3: CSVEYVSSYEQYF. DNA for the CDR3: TGCAGCGTTGAATATGTCAGCTCCTACGAGCAGTACTTC. V is TRBV29-1 and J is TRBJ2-7, with no clear D. V was shortened by 2 bases and J by 0 bases, with 8 bases between the two germline ends. This CDR3 is built from 13 residues. Germline values: CDR1 SQVTM, CDR2 ANQGSEA.